The T cell receptor beta chain under discussion was sequenced for a study of beta chain features in type 1 diabetes. Comment on this clone: Other DNA sequences from this sample encode an identical CDR3 as well.

The CDR3 contains 12 residues. The ends were cut back, 4 bases at V and 4 bases at J, with 8 bases in the middle. CDR1 SQVTM and CDR2 ANQGSEA come from the germline V gene. The sequenced template was cDNA made from the entire isolated RNA. Here immunoSEQ multiplex PCR was the method, and the copy in TCRdb shows in-frame clones only, minus some. The sample contains under 900,000 clones, about a sixth of which appear only once. The receptor was derived from a woman in her late teens or twenties in good health. Sequencing input: naive CD4+ T cells from blood. This sequence joins TRBV29-1 and TRBJ1-3; D is possibly TRBD1 (6 bases). The CDR3 DNA follows: TGCAGCGTTGGCGACAGGGGAAACACCATATATTTT. Translated: CSVGDRGNTIYF.